This T cell receptor beta chain was documented in a study of cytomegalovirus exposure and HLA in healthy donors. General observations from the study: The study designated 150 or so TCR beta chains cytomegalovirus-associated. Data from an earlier analysis indicated that most TCR beta V segments were productive either about 90% or about 30% of the time.

With respect to this clone: The antigen remains unidentified.

The PCR made use of 60 Vbeta and 13 Jbeta primers. Here immunoSEQ multiplex PCR was the method, and the copy in TCRdb shows in-frame clones only, minus some. The table shows roughly 120,000 clones, with around four fifths occurring only once. Per germline, CDR1 SGHVS and CDR2 FNYEAQ. The CDR3 is 13 residues long. V was shortened by 4 bases and J by 5 bases, with 11 bases between the two germline ends. The source of this sequence is a woman aged 55-70 years in good health and CMV-seropositive. V and J are TRBV7-6 and TRBJ2-5; TRBD1 might be the D (6 bases). The sequencing sample was made of PBMCs. CDR3 DNA: TGTGCCAGCAGCTATACAGGGATGGAGACCCAGTACTTC. As protein: CASSYTGMETQYF. Drawing the rest from reference TRBV7-6 and TRBJ2-5, the complete variable domain is GAGVSQSPRYKVTKRGQDVALRCDPISGHVSLYWYRQALGQGPEFLTYFNYEAQQDKSGLPNDRFSAERPEGSISTLTIQRTEQRDSAMYRCASSYTGMETQYFGPGTRLLVL.